These 21 T cell receptor beta chains were sequenced from one sample in a study of T cells after yellow fever vaccination. TCRdb redid the calling of the 5' RACE reads with MiXCR, one entry per CDR3 protein. The profile shows a few hundred thousand distinct CDR3 sequences, around a sixth of them singletons. The sequences come from PBMCs, collected less than 6 days after the first yellow fever vaccination. These receptors were collected from a man younger than 35 who received the YFV17D yellow fever vaccine.

The table lists this clonotype with a few counts. The chain links TRBV5-5 to TRBJ2-7, with 7 bases aligning to TRBD1. J gave up 2 bases and V 2 bases, and 7 bases lay outside the gene matches. The CDR3 consists of 15 residues. Looked up from germline, CDR1 is SGHKS and CDR2 is YYEKEE (reference sequence). The CDR3 protein is CASSFRDSQAYEQYF. CDR3 sequence (DNA): TGTGCCAGCAGCTTCCGGGACAGTCAGGCCTACGAGCAGTACTTC. Using reference TRBV5-5 and TRBJ2-7 for the parts outside the CDR3, the full variable domain is DAGVTQSPTHLIKTRGQQVTLRCSPISGHKSVSWYQQVLGQGPQFIFQYYEKEERGRGNFPDRFSARQFPNYSSELNVNALLLGDSALYLCASSFRDSQAYEQYFGPGTRLTVT.

The chain employs TRBV6-1 and TRBJ1-2, with 10 bases that match TRBD1. Germline V lookup: CDR1 MNHNS, CDR2 SASEGT. CDR3 length equals 15 residues. The J segment lost 4 bases and the V segment lost 4 bases, leaving 6 bases of the junction unmatched. In nucleotides, the CDR3 is TGTGCCAGCAGTGTGGGACAGGGGCCTTTCTATGGCTACACCTTC. Translation: CASSVGQGPFYGYTF.

In this sample, this clonotype turned up a few times. The chain links TRBV11-2 to TRBJ2-5, with TRBD2 matching 8 bases. V trimming: 3 bases; J trimming: 5 bases; junction bases outside the gene matches: 20. Germline V lookup: CDR1 SGHAT, CDR2 FQNNGV. The CDR3 totals 19 residues. The CDR3 bases are TGTGCCAGCAGCTTCCCTGATGGCCTAGGAGCGGGGGACCTGGAGACCCAGTACTTC. Translated, it gives CASSFPDGLGAGDLETQYF.

This clonotype was seen at least ten times. This rearrangement joins TRBV5-1 to TRBJ2-1, with D possibly matching TRBD2 (5 bases). V lost 0 bases, J lost 0 bases, and 7 bases lay in between. The V gene's germline CDR1 is SGHRS and CDR2 YFSETQ. This CDR3 has 15 amino acids. CDR3 DNA: TGCGCCAGCAGCTTGGGAGGGAGCTCCTACAATGAGCAGTTCTTC. Protein: CASSLGGSSYNEQFF. The full variable domain, completed using reference TRBV5-1 and TRBJ2-1, is KAGVTQTPRYLIKTRGQQVTLSCSPISGHRSVSWYQQTPGQGLQFLFEYFSETQRNKGNFPGRFSGRQFSNSRSEMNVSTLELGDSALYLCASSLGGSSYNEQFFGPGTRLTVL.

This clonotype was seen a few times. The chain links TRBV12-3 or TRBV12-4 to TRBJ2-1, with TRBD2 matching 11 bases. The CDR3 totals 15 residues. V gave up 9 bases and J gave up 4 bases; unmatched junction bases: 8. CDR3 loop: CASIVTSGVYNEQFF. As DNA, the CDR3 is TGTGCCAGTATCGTGACTAGCGGGGTGTACAATGAGCAGTTCTTC.

In this sample, this clonotype turned up a few times. The rearrangement joins TRBV19 to TRBJ2-3; TRBD2 aligns across 7 bases. The J segment lost 7 bases and the V segment lost 7 bases, leaving 14 bases of the junction unmatched. CDR1 and CDR2 (germline): LNHDA, SQIVND (reference sequence). The CDR3 consists of 15 residues. CDR3 DNA sequence: TGTGCCAGTACCGGGACTACCTTCTCCGGGTATACGCAGTATTTT. It encodes CASTGTTFSGYTQYF.

This chain connects TRBV11-1 to TRBJ1-2, with TRBD1 as a possible D gene (5 bases). Germline CDR1 and CDR2: SGHAT and FQDESV (reference sequence). The ends were cut back, 5 bases at V and 4 bases at J, with 29 bases in the middle. The CDR3 has 19 residues. Here the CDR3 reads CASSVEDRTSTLRLYGYTF. The CDR3, as DNA: TGTGCCAGCAGCGTAGAAGACAGAACGTCCACTTTACGTCTCTATGGCTACACCTTC.

The chain is built from TRBV6-2 or TRBV6-3 and TRBJ1-1, with a tentative D call TRBD1 (6 bases). The ends were cut back, 6 bases at V and 5 bases at J, with 13 bases in the middle. This CDR3 is built from 13 residues. Germline V lookup: CDR1 MNHEY, CDR2 SVGEGT. CDR3 sequence (DNA): TGTGCCAGCAGCAGGGGCTCGTGGACTGAAGCTTTCTTT. This sequence encodes CASSRGSWTEAFF.

V and J are TRBV15 and TRBJ2-3; 7 bases are a match to TRBD2. CDR1 LNHNV and CDR2 YYDKDF come from the germline V gene (reference sequence). The junction had 12 bases not matched to a gene; V was cut back by 6 bases and J by 6 bases. The CDR3 consists of 15 residues. The CDR3 loop is CATRTGQARGDTQYF. The CDR3 nucleotides read TGTGCCACCAGGACCGGGCAAGCGCGGGGGGATACGCAGTATTTT.

This clonotype has just a few counts. The CDR3 coding sequence is TGTGCCAGCAGCTTTGAGACAGGGTGGTTGAACACTGAAGCTTTCTTT. Translation: CASSFETGWLNTEAFF. The chain is built from TRBV5-8 and TRBJ1-1; 7 positions agree with TRBD1. CDR1 is SGHTS, CDR2 YDEGEE, per germline. Trimming took 2 bases from V and 0 from J; bases not matched to a gene: 7. This CDR3 spans 16 amino acids.

The chain's CDR3 is CASSRDLEGGYTF. CDR3 DNA: TGCGCCAGCAGCCGGGACCTCGAGGGAGGCTACACCTTC. The chain has TRBV4-1 and TRBJ1-2, with a possible D match to TRBD1 (5 bases). The CDR3 is 13 residues long. V gave up 4 bases and J gave up 8 bases, with 14 bases separating them. Germline assignment: CDR1 MGHRA and CDR2 YSYEKL.

The chain has TRBV19 and TRBJ2-5; D not certain. The length of the CDR3 is 14 residues. Trimming removed 3 bases from V and 5 bases from J, with 13 bases in between. The germline CDR1 and CDR2 sequences are LNHDA and SQIVND (reference sequence). The CDR3 sequence: CASSIVARWETQYF. The DNA for the CDR3 is TGTGCCAGTAGTATTGTCGCTAGATGGGAGACCCAGTACTTC.

This clonotype has just a few counts. CDR3 in amino acids: CASSLRHRDEQYV. The CDR3 bases are TGTGCCAGCAGTCTGCGACATCGCGACGAGCAGTACGTC. The V and J genes are TRBV27 and TRBJ2-7; D is ambiguous. V was trimmed by 5 bases and J by 5 bases, leaving 13 bases between them. CDR3 size: 13 residues. CDR1 is MNHEY and CDR2 is SMNVEV in the germline V gene (reference sequence).

The J gene is TRBJ2-3, the V gene TRBV5-1; D gene ambiguous. The CDR3 has 14 amino acids. The V end was cut by 4 bases, the J end by 5 bases, with 14 bases between. The germline V gene encodes CDR1 SGHRS and CDR2 YFSETQ. The CDR3 coding sequence is TGCGCCAGCAGCCTTGCCGGTACGCAAGATACGCAGTATTTT. Encoded protein: CASSLAGTQDTQYF.

This clonotype was counted only a few times. The chain recombines TRBV12-5 with TRBJ2-1; perhaps TRBD2 as D (5 bases). Between the trimmed V and J ends, which lost 8 bases and 2 bases, there was a span of 16 bases. Germline lookup yields CDR1 LGHNT and CDR2 FRNRAP. CDR3 length: 15 amino acids. This CDR3 reads CASFGVPYPYNEQFF. DNA for the CDR3: TGTGCTAGTTTCGGGGTCCCTTACCCCTACAATGAGCAGTTCTTC. The whole variable domain, remainder taken from reference TRBV12-5 and TRBJ2-1, is DARVTQTPRHKVTEMGQEVTMRCQPILGHNTVFWYRQTMMQGLELLAYFRNRAPLDDSGMPKDRFSAEMPDATLATLKIQPSEPRDSAVYFCASFGVPYPYNEQFFGPGTRLTVL.

V usage is TRBV7-9 and J usage is TRBJ2-1; D call uncertain. This CDR3 has 14 amino acids. Per the germline V gene, CDR1 is SEHNR and CDR2 is FQNEAQ (reference sequence). Trimming took off 8 bases at V and 2 bases at J, with 13 bases between the two ends. This CDR3 reads CASVRGVPYNEQFF. DNA for the CDR3: TGTGCCAGCGTGAGAGGTGTCCCCTACAATGAGCAGTTCTTC.

In this sample, this clonotype turned up a few times. The J gene is TRBJ2-1, the V gene TRBV4-1; 11 nucleotides agree with TRBD2. Trimming cost V 6 bases and J 9 bases; bases outside gene matches: 10. The CDR3 extends over 15 amino acids. Looked up from germline, CDR1 is MGHRA and CDR2 is YSYEKL. CDR3 region: CASSSTSGAVGEQFF. CDR3 nucleotides: TGCGCCAGCAGTTCGACTAGCGGGGCGGTGGGTGAGCAGTTCTTC.

The CDR3 here is CASSSGLGSSYEQYF. DNA for the CDR3: TGTGCCAGCAGCTCGGGACTAGGGAGCTCCTACGAGCAGTACTTC. This chain links TRBV7-3 with TRBJ2-7, with 8 positions matching TRBD2. The germline gives CDR1 SGHTA, CDR2 FQGTGA. The CDR3 totals 15 residues. Germline trimming cut 4 bases from V and 0 bases from J; bases unmatched to any gene: 5.

This clonotype was seen only a few times. The gene calls are TRBV6-1 and TRBJ1-1; D remains unclear. The CDR3 loop spans 15 amino acids. Germline CDR1 and CDR2: MNHNS and SASEGT. Trimming took 7 bases from V and 1 from J, leaving 16 bases between them. CDR3 nucleotides: TGTGCCAGCACCAGACCGGCGGCCGGGAACACTGAAGCTTTCTTT. Translation: CASTRPAAGNTEAFF.

This clonotype appeared a few times. The gene calls are TRBV2 and TRBJ2-1; D is perhaps TRBD1 (5 bases). V was shortened by 6 bases and J by 0 bases, with 15 bases between the two germline ends. The CDR3 is 16 amino acids. Germline V gene lookup returns CDR1 SNHLY and CDR2 FYNNEI. CDR3 amino acids: CASRAGWGGSYNEQFF. Written as DNA, the CDR3 is TGTGCCAGCAGAGCCGGGTGGGGCGGCTCCTACAATGAGCAGTTCTTC.

This chain links TRBV21-1 with TRBJ2-7; TRBD1 was called by the table and not checked on the DNA. TRBV21-1 is termed a pseudogene. The CDR3 consists of 14 residues. The CDR3 nucleotides are TGTGCCAGCAGCAAAGGGACCCCCCGCTACGAGCAGTACTTC. As protein: CASSKGTPRYEQYF.